Following are 32 T cell receptor beta chains from one sample sequenced in a study of CD8 T cells in ankylosing spondylitis. TCRdb reprocessed the 5' RACE reads via MiXCR and lists one record per CDR3 protein. The sample holds under 200,000 distinct CDR3 sequences; 9.8% are singletons and the top ten take more than 13%. Sequenced: blood, either unsorted or a sorted T cell fraction (not recorded which). Receptors originate from a female donor with ankylosing spondylitis or in good health (not recorded which).

The sample holds many counts of this clonotype. The rearrangement links TRBV12-3 or TRBV12-4 to TRBJ1-5, with D uncertain. CDR3 length equals 15 residues. V lost 6 bases, J lost 2 bases, and 14 bases lay in between. This chain's CDR3 is CASRTSGNGNQPQHF. The CDR3 DNA is TGTGCCAGCAGAACCTCGGGGAATGGCAATCAGCCCCAGCATTTT.

This clonotype was seen at least ten times. This chain connects TRBV18 to TRBJ1-1; D uncertain. The V gene lost 1 base and the J gene lost 0 bases, with 6 bases spanning the gap. CDR1 KGHSH and CDR2 LQKENI come from the germline V gene. The CDR3 is made up of 14 amino acids. The CDR3 loop reads CASSPRNLNTEAFF. The CDR3 DNA sequence: TGTGCCAGCTCACCACGCAATTTGAACACTGAAGCTTTCTTT.

This clonotype has a handful of counts. The genes are TRBV5-6 and TRBJ2-1; D is unclear. CDR3 length: 14 residues. V shed 3 bases and J shed 8 bases, with 15 bases lying between them. Germline V gene data show CDR1 as SGHDT and CDR2 as YYEEEE. CDR3 loop: CASSSTLILYEQFF. CDR3 nucleotide sequence: TGTGCCAGCAGCTCAACTCTGATTTTATATGAGCAGTTCTTC.

The chain uses TRBV5-6 and TRBJ2-7; D remains ambiguous. Germline CDR1 reads SGHDT; CDR2 reads YYEEEE. The CDR3 covers 14 residues. V was clipped by 7 bases and J by 0 bases, with 14 bases between them. CDR3: CASHGMGGSYEQYF. The CDR3 DNA is TGTGCCAGCCATGGGATGGGCGGCTCCTACGAGCAGTACTTC. The full variable domain, with the rest looked up from reference TRBV5-6 and TRBJ2-7, is DAGVTQSPTHLIKTRGQQVTLRCSPKSGHDTVSWYQQALGQGPQFIFQYYEEEERQRGNFPDRFSGHQFPNYSSELNVNALLLGDSALYLCASHGMGGSYEQYFGPGTRLTVT.

V is TRBV6-1 and J is TRBJ2-1; D remains ambiguous. There are 15 residues in the CDR3. Germline CDR1 is MNHNS and CDR2 is SASEGT. Trimming removed 5 bases from V and 5 bases from J, with 16 bases in between. CDR3 in amino acids: CASSTRERGHNEQFF. The CDR3 DNA sequence: TGTGCCAGCAGTACAAGGGAAAGAGGTCACAATGAGCAGTTCTTC.

This clonotype was counted between two and nine times. This chain connects TRBV6-2 or TRBV6-3 to TRBJ2-5; D might be TRBD2 (7 bases). Germline CDR1 is MNHEY and CDR2 is SVGEGT. The CDR3 length is 15 residues. Trimming shortened V by 6 bases and J by 4 bases, and 18 bases separated the two germline ends. CDR3 region: CASSHAEGGGETQYF. The CDR3 DNA reads as TGTGCCAGCAGCCACGCCGAGGGGGGGGGAGAGACCCAGTACTTC.

This clonotype has only a few counts. The chain has TRBV6-5 and TRBJ2-1; D is ambiguous. Germline V gene data show CDR1 as MNHEY and CDR2 as SVGAGI. The CDR3 extends over 12 amino acids. The V end lost 6 bases, the J end lost 5 bases, and 8 bases lay between the germline ends. CDR3 sequence (DNA): TGTGCCAGCAGAGGCGACCACAATGAGCAGTTCTTC. This sequence encodes CASRGDHNEQFF.

This clonotype was seen ten or more times. The chain uses TRBV10-2 and TRBJ2-4; possible D gene TRBD2, 6 bases. CDR1 is WSHSY and CDR2 is SAAADI in the germline V gene. V lost 8 bases and J 0 bases, leaving 20 bases between the germline ends. The CDR3 has 17 residues. The CDR3 sequence: CASASERAKLAKNIQYF. CDR3 coding DNA: TGCGCCAGCGCCTCGGAGCGGGCAAAGTTAGCCAAAAACATTCAGTACTTC.

This sequence joins TRBV4-2 and TRBJ2-1; 9 bases match TRBD2. Losses at the gene ends were 0 bases for V and 6 bases for J; bases not matched to a gene: 15. The germline V gene encodes CDR1 LGHNA and CDR2 YNFKEQ. CDR3 length: 19 residues. Written as DNA, the CDR3 is TGTGCCAGCAGCCAAGATAGAAGGGCAGGCGGGAGGGCCGGCAATGAGCAGTTCTTC. This translates into CASSQDRRAGGRAGNEQFF.

The genes are TRBV20-1 and TRBJ1-5; unclear D gene. Trimming stripped 6 bases from V and 4 bases from J, with 13 bases between. The CDR3 has 13 residues. Germline lookup yields CDR1 DFQATT and CDR2 SNEGSKA (reference sequence). CDR3 in amino acids: CSARSLGNQPQHF. For the CDR3, the DNA is TGCAGTGCGAGATCCCTGGGAAATCAGCCCCAGCATTTT.

This clonotype has only a few counts. The chain combines TRBV7-6 with TRBJ2-1; tentatively, D is TRBD1 or TRBD2 (5 bases each). V was trimmed by 1 base and J by 0 bases, leaving 13 bases between them. The CDR3 consists of 17 residues. CDR1 is SGHVS and CDR2 is FNYEAQ in the germline V gene. CDR3 region: CASSLDRPGSSYNEQFF. As DNA, the CDR3 is TGTGCCAGCAGCTTAGATCGTCCAGGGAGCTCCTACAATGAGCAGTTCTTC.

This chain links TRBV10-3 with TRBJ2-2; either TRBD1 or TRBD2 may supply D (5 bases each). Trimming shortened V by 10 bases and J by 4 bases, and 22 bases separated the two germline ends. Germline V gene sequence: CDR1 ENHRY, CDR2 SYGVKD. The CDR3 has 16 residues. The CDR3 DNA reads as TGTGCCACCCGGGAAATGACAGCTAGCAGCACCGGGGAGCTGTTTTTT. Its translation is CATREMTASSTGELFF.

This clonotype was counted a few times. This chain uses TRBV12-5 with TRBJ1-1; 9 bases are a match to TRBD1. CDR3 length: 13 amino acids. Trimming at V came to 4 bases and at J to 7 bases, leaving 4 bases not matched to a gene. Germline CDR1 and CDR2: LGHNT and FRNRAP. CDR3 amino acids: CASGWGTGSEAFF. CDR3 DNA sequence: TGTGCTAGTGGTTGGGGGACAGGGAGTGAAGCTTTCTTT.

CDR3 amino acids: CASILGFRLQETGTDTQYF. The CDR3 DNA sequence: TGTGCCAGCATCCTGGGTTTCCGTTTACAAGAAACGGGCACAGATACGCAGTATTTT. V is TRBV6-6 and J is TRBJ2-3; D gene uncertain. V was pared by 7 bases and J by 1 base, with 27 bases between. This CDR3 comprises 19 residues. Germline V lookup: CDR1 MNHNY, CDR2 SVGAGI (reference sequence).

This clonotype was counted many times. The chain has TRBV10-1 and TRBJ2-3, with D perhaps matching TRBD2 (7 bases). V was clipped by 6 bases and J by 0 bases, with 19 bases between them. This CDR3 contains 17 residues. CDR1 is WNHNN and CDR2 is SYGVQD in the germline V gene (reference sequence). CDR3 amino acids: CASSRLRGPASTDTQYF. The CDR3 DNA sequence: TGCGCCAGCAGCAGACTGCGGGGGCCCGCTAGCACAGATACGCAGTATTTT.

The table lists this clonotype with many counts. The chain carries TRBV9 and TRBJ2-3, with D tentatively TRBD2 (6 bases). CDR3 length: 18 residues. Trimming stripped 4 bases from V and 5 bases from J, with 26 bases between. The germline V gene has CDR1 SGDLS and CDR2 YYNGEE. The CDR3 region is CASSFGGTLRERVDTQYF. The CDR3, as DNA: TGTGCCAGCAGCTTCGGCGGGACCTTACGTGAACGGGTAGATACGCAGTATTTT. The variable domain in full, with the rest retrieved from reference TRBV9 and TRBJ2-3, is DSGVTQTPKHLITATGQRVTLRCSPRSGDLSVYWYQQSLDQGLQFLIQYYNGEERAKGNILERFSAQQFPDLHSELNLSSLELGDSALYFCASSFGGTLRERVDTQYFGPGTRLTVL.

This clonotype has more than one count but fewer than ten. J is TRBJ2-7 and V is TRBV27; D is possibly TRBD2 (6 bases). The V end lost 1 base, the J end lost 5 bases, and 12 bases lay between the germline ends. CDR3 length: 14 amino acids. Germline V gives CDR1 MNHEY, CDR2 SMNVEV (reference sequence). The CDR3 nucleotides are TGTGCCAGCAGTTTATTAGGGAGGCTCAACGAGCAGTACTTC. Its protein product is CASSLLGRLNEQYF.

The chain employs TRBV4-3 and TRBJ2-1; weak D call: TRBD2 (6 bases). The CDR3 runs 13 residues. Trimming cost V 5 bases and J 7 bases, with 12 bases left between them. CDR1 and CDR2 (germline): LGHNA, YSLEER. The CDR3 spells CASSVGGINEQFF. The CDR3 bases are TGCGCCAGCAGCGTGGGGGGTATTAATGAGCAGTTCTTC.

In this sample, this clonotype turned up a few times. The junction does not match germline at one end; this may be a read error. The CDR3 region is CASSRGQEYQF. CDR3 DNA sequence: TGTGCCAGCAGCCGGGGGCAGGAATACCAGTTC. This rearrangement joins TRBV3-1 to TRBJ2-7; perhaps TRBD1 as D (6 bases). There are 11 residues in the CDR3. Germline V gene lookup returns CDR1 LGHDT and CDR2 YNNKEL (reference sequence).

The chain employs TRBV7-8 and TRBJ2-7; TRBD2 aligns across 7 bases. Germline V gene sequence: CDR1 SGHVS, CDR2 FQNEAQ. The V and J ends lost 5 bases and 0 bases, in that order; junction bases with no gene match: 7. CDR3 length: 15 residues. The CDR3 sequence: CASSQPSSGSYEQYF. The CDR3 coding sequence is TGTGCCAGCAGCCAGCCCTCTAGCGGCTCCTACGAGCAGTACTTC.

This clonotype was seen a few times. The V call is TRBV4-3, the J call TRBJ2-1; the match to TRBD1 covers 11 bases. Germline CDR1 LGHNA, CDR2 YSLEER. Trimming cost V 3 bases and J 5 bases; bases outside gene matches: 3. CDR3 size: 15 residues. The CDR3 sequence: CASSQGTGGDNEQFF. In nucleotides, the CDR3 is TGCGCCAGCAGCCAGGGGACAGGGGGAGACAATGAGCAGTTCTTC.

This clonotype showed up just a few times. V is TRBV6-1 and J is TRBJ2-7; 7 nucleotides line up with TRBD1. The J segment lost 4 bases and the V segment lost 8 bases, leaving 20 bases of the junction unmatched. Germline assignment: CDR1 MNHNS and CDR2 SASEGT. The CDR3 is 17 residues long. CDR3 coding DNA: TGTGCCAGCGCCTGGAGTGTCAAGACAGGGATGTCTTACGAGCAGTACTTC. It translates to CASAWSVKTGMSYEQYF.

This chain uses TRBV5-6 with TRBJ2-1; 9 bases align to TRBD2. The CDR3 loop spans 14 amino acids. The ends lost 0 bases at V and 12 bases at J; junction bases unmatched: 7. Germline CDR1 SGHDT, CDR2 YYEEEE. CDR3 in amino acids: CASSLVAGGEMQFF. CDR3 in DNA: TGTGCCAGCAGCTTGGTTGCGGGAGGGGAAATGCAGTTCTTC.

V gene TRBV30 combines with J gene TRBJ2-5; 14 positions match TRBD2. The CDR3 runs to 14 residues. In germline, CDR1 is GTSNPN, CDR2 SVGIG (reference sequence). The V segment lost 7 bases and the J segment 4 bases; nucleotides outside the gene matches: 5. This CDR3 reads CASTSGRAGETQYF. Here the CDR3 DNA reads TGTGCCTCGACTAGCGGGAGGGCCGGAGAGACCCAGTACTTC.

This clonotype came up a few times. The genes are TRBV30 and TRBJ1-5; D unresolved. The germline V gene encodes CDR1 GTSNPN and CDR2 SVGIG (reference sequence). The ends were cut back, 4 bases at V and 2 bases at J, with 12 bases in the middle. The CDR3 is 14 amino acids. The CDR3 DNA sequence: TGTGCCTGGAAAGAGGGTTCTGGCAATCAGCCCCAGCATTTT. The encoded protein is CAWKEGSGNQPQHF.

There are a few counts of this clonotype. Written as DNA, the CDR3 is TGTGCCAGCAGCCAAGGCAAGGGACTAAGGGGAGGCTACACCTTC. It specifies CASSQGKGLRGGYTF. J is TRBJ1-2 and V is TRBV14; TRBD1 is a possible D gene (5 bases). V shed 1 base and J shed 8 bases, with 17 bases lying between them. CDR3 length: 15 residues. Germline loops: CDR1 SGHDN, CDR2 FVKESK. Looking up the rest from reference TRBV14 and TRBJ1-2 gives the full variable domain: EAGVTQFPSHSVIEKGQTVTLRCDPISGHDNLYWYRRVMGKEIKFLLHFVKESKQDESGMPNNRFLAERTGGTYSTLKVQPAELEDSGVYFCASSQGKGLRGGYTFGSGTRLTVV.

V gene TRBV10-3 combines with J gene TRBJ2-5, with 10 bases aligning to TRBD2. CDR3 length equals 15 residues. Germline CDR1 and CDR2: ENHRY and SYGVKD. The V segment lost 1 base and the J segment 2 bases; nucleotides outside the gene matches: 1. CDR3 DNA: TGTGCCATCAGTGAGTTACTAGCGGGGCAAGAGACCCAGTACTTC. This codes for CAISELLAGQETQYF.

Points on this clonotype: A much bigger clone sits one base away, suggesting this may be a read error. This chain connects TRBV10-3 to TRBJ2-7, with 9 bases identical to TRBD2. CDR3 length: 18 residues. In germline, CDR1 is ENHRY, CDR2 SYGVKD. For the CDR3, the DNA is TGTACCATCAGTTTTGGGGGACTAGCCGACCCTTTTACCTACGAGCAGTACTTC. Protein sequence: CTISFGGLADPFTYEQYF.

The gene calls are TRBV28 and TRBJ2-1, with TRBD1 identical over 7 bases. CDR1 and CDR2 from the germline V gene are MDHEN and SYDVKM. The J segment lost 0 bases and the V segment lost 5 bases, leaving 4 bases of the junction unmatched. The CDR3 extends over 15 amino acids. CDR3 protein: CASSGRGPSYNEQFF. DNA for the CDR3: TGTGCCAGCAGTGGAAGGGGGCCCTCCTACAATGAGCAGTTCTTC.

This clonotype appeared a few times. The V gene is TRBV29-1, the J gene TRBJ2-5; tentative D call: TRBD1 (6 bases). The CDR3 runs to 12 residues. V was shortened by 3 bases and J by 3 bases, with 8 bases between the two germline ends. Germline CDR1 reads SQVTM; CDR2 reads ANQGSEA. The CDR3: CSVDKGEETQYF. CDR3 nucleotide sequence: TGCAGCGTTGATAAGGGGGAAGAGACCCAGTACTTC.

This clonotype was counted ten times or more. V gene TRBV11-1 combines with J gene TRBJ2-1; D gene unclear. CDR3 length: 13 residues. Trimming removed 7 bases at V and 9 bases at J, with 16 bases between. The germline V gene has CDR1 SGHAT and CDR2 FQDESV (reference sequence). CDR3 in DNA: TGTGCCAGCACCCCGGACGAAGTGAGTGAGCAGTTCTTC. It yields the protein CASTPDEVSEQFF.

The chain couples TRBV7-2 to TRBJ2-4; 8 bases are shared with TRBD2. The CDR3 consists of 15 residues. With V trimmed by 8 bases and J by 1 base, 7 bases remained unmatched. CDR1 and CDR2 from the germline V gene are SGHTA and FQGNSA. The CDR3 loop is CASGTRLGAKNIQYF. CDR3 sequence (DNA): TGTGCCAGCGGGACTAGGCTGGGGGCCAAAAACATTCAGTACTTC. Looking up the rest from reference TRBV7-2 and TRBJ2-4 gives the full variable domain: GAGVSQSPSNKVTEKGKDVELRCDPISGHTALYWYRQSLGQGLEFLIYFQGNSAPDKSGLPSDRFSAERTGGSVSTLTIQRTQQEDSAVYLCASGTRLGAKNIQYFGAGTRLSVL.